Listed below are T cell receptor beta chains from one sample, sequenced in a study of OX40 agonist ivuxolimab in advanced cancers. Profiled with immunoSEQ multiplex PCR; TCRdb holds only in-frame clones, not every one. The sample lists 50,000 to 55,000 clones, 85% to 90% occurring once. The sequencing used CD4+ or CD8+ T cells sorted from blood, collected in a trial of the OX40 agonist ivuxolimab. All receptors derive from an adult with an advanced solid tumor such as melanoma, head and neck, liver or kidney cancer. CDR3s include the opening cysteine and the closing phenylalanine or tryptophan. A D gene is named only where the DNA matches it firmly. Where a row states a size, it is once, few, many or the class of an expanded clone; other rows omit it.

j_call: TRBJ1-1
v_call: TRBV18
clone_size: -
d_call: -
cdr3_length: 15
cdr3_nt: TGTGCCAGCTCACCATTGGGGTGGAGGGACACTGAAGCTTTCTTT
cdr3_aa: CASSPLGWRDTEAFF

j_call: TRBJ1-1
v_call: TRBV11-1
clone_size: -
d_call: -
cdr3_length: 13
cdr3_nt: TGTGCCAGCAGCTTAGCCCGAGACAGTGAAGCTTTCTTT
cdr3_aa: CASSLARDSEAFF

j_call: TRBJ1-1
v_call: TRBV19
clone_size: -
d_call: -
cdr3_length: 14
cdr3_nt: TGTGCCAGTAGTAGGCCAGAATTGAACACTGAAGCTTTCTTT
cdr3_aa: CASSRPELNTEAFF

j_call: TRBJ2-2
v_call: TRBV19
clone_size: -
d_call: -
cdr3_length: 14
cdr3_nt: TGTGCCAGTAGTGAGGGAGCGAACACCGGGGAGCTGTTTTTT
cdr3_aa: CASSEGANTGELFF

j_call: TRBJ1-5
v_call: TRBV19
clone_size: once
d_call: -
cdr3_length: 14
cdr3_nt: TGTGCCACCTCAAATCCGCGTAGCAATCAGCCCCAGCATTTT
cdr3_aa: CATSNPRSNQPQHF

j_call: TRBJ2-7
v_call: TRBV19
clone_size: once
d_call: -
cdr3_length: 13
cdr3_nt: TGTGCCAGTAGTATGGACAGTTTCTACGAGCAGTACTTC
cdr3_aa: CASSMDSFYEQYF

j_call: TRBJ2-5
v_call: TRBV7-6
clone_size: -
d_call: -
cdr3_length: 16
cdr3_nt: TGTGCCAGCAGCTTAGCGGGGAGGGGGCTGTGGGAGACCCAGTACTTC
cdr3_aa: CASSLAGRGLWETQYF

j_call: TRBJ1-5
v_call: TRBV2
clone_size: few
d_call: -
cdr3_length: 13
cdr3_nt: TGTGCCAGCAGTGTGGATAGCAATCAGCCCCAGCATTTT
cdr3_aa: CASSVDSNQPQHF

j_call: TRBJ2-6
v_call: TRBV2
clone_size: once
d_call: -
cdr3_length: 15
cdr3_nt: TGTGCCAGCGGGAGGGGACACTCTGGGGCCAACGTCCTGACTTTC
cdr3_aa: CASGRGHSGANVLTF

j_call: TRBJ2-7
v_call: TRBV14
clone_size: few
d_call: TRBD1
cdr3_length: 14
cdr3_nt: TGTGCCAGCAGCCCACGGACAGGGCCCTACGAGCAGTACTTC
cdr3_aa: CASSPRTGPYEQYF

j_call: TRBJ1-6
v_call: TRBV27
clone_size: -
d_call: -
cdr3_length: 16
cdr3_nt: TGTGCCAGCAGTTTATCGGGGCAGAGTAGGATTTCACCCCTCCACTTT
cdr3_aa: CASSLSGQSRISPLHF

j_call: TRBJ1-1
v_call: TRBV6-5
clone_size: -
d_call: -
cdr3_length: 15
cdr3_nt: TGTGCCAGCATTCCCCTCGGTGGCCAGAACACTGAAGCTTTCTTT
cdr3_aa: CASIPLGGQNTEAFF

j_call: TRBJ1-5
v_call: TRBV18
clone_size: -
d_call: -
cdr3_length: 14
cdr3_nt: TGTGCCAGCAGCACGGAAGGACCAAATCAGCCCCAGCATTTT
cdr3_aa: CASSTEGPNQPQHF

j_call: TRBJ2-7
v_call: TRBV28
clone_size: -
d_call: -
cdr3_length: 13
cdr3_nt: TGTGCCAGCAGGTTCCAGGGGACCTACGAGCAGTACTTC
cdr3_aa: CASRFQGTYEQYF

j_call: TRBJ1-6
v_call: TRBV25-1
clone_size: few
d_call: -
cdr3_length: 12
cdr3_nt: TGTGCCAGCAGTGGGAACGAATCACCCCTCCACTTT
cdr3_aa: CASSGNESPLHF

j_call: TRBJ2-3
v_call: TRBV7-9
clone_size: -
d_call: -
cdr3_length: 15
cdr3_nt: TGTGCCAGCAGCTTAGGAGGGTCCCACACAGATACGCAGTATTTT
cdr3_aa: CASSLGGSHTDTQYF

j_call: TRBJ1-1
v_call: TRBV6-5
clone_size: -
d_call: -
cdr3_length: 13
cdr3_nt: TGTGCCAGCAGTTCCGGCCAGAACACTGAAGCTTTCTTT
cdr3_aa: CASSSGQNTEAFF

j_call: TRBJ1-1
v_call: TRBV6-1
clone_size: few
d_call: -
cdr3_length: 14
cdr3_nt: TGTGCCAGCAGTGAAGTGCAGGGGAACACTGAAGCTTTCTTT
cdr3_aa: CASSEVQGNTEAFF

j_call: TRBJ2-7
v_call: TRBV10-1
clone_size: -
d_call: -
cdr3_length: 13
cdr3_nt: TGCGCCAGCAGTCCTCGACGGGCCTACGAGCAGTACTTC
cdr3_aa: CASSPRRAYEQYF

j_call: TRBJ1-2
v_call: TRBV21-1
clone_size: -
d_call: -
cdr3_length: 16
cdr3_nt: TGTGCCAGCAGCAAGAGATACAGGGGATGTACGGGAGGCTACACCTTC
cdr3_aa: CASSKRYRGCTGGYTF

j_call: TRBJ2-7
v_call: TRBV28
clone_size: -
d_call: TRBD2
cdr3_length: 15
cdr3_nt: TGTGCCAGCCCACACGGGGGGGGGAGCTCCTACGAGCAGTACTTC
cdr3_aa: CASPHGGGSSYEQYF

j_call: TRBJ1-2
v_call: TRBV19
clone_size: -
d_call: -
cdr3_length: 13
cdr3_nt: TGTGCCAGTAACGACAGAGAAAGCTATGGCTACACCTTC
cdr3_aa: CASNDRESYGYTF

j_call: TRBJ2-6
v_call: TRBV30
clone_size: -
d_call: -
cdr3_length: 16
cdr3_nt: TGTGCCTGGGCCTCAGGGGCGGGGTCTGGGGCCAACGTCCTGACTTTC
cdr3_aa: CAWASGAGSGANVLTF

j_call: TRBJ1-5
v_call: TRBV6-1
clone_size: -
d_call: -
cdr3_length: 14
cdr3_nt: TGTGCCAGCAGTGAGGCCGGGGGTGCTCAGCCCCAGCATTTT
cdr3_aa: CASSEAGGAQPQHF

j_call: TRBJ1-1
v_call: TRBV7-7
clone_size: -
d_call: -
cdr3_length: 13
cdr3_nt: TGTGCTAGCAGCTTAGGGGTCGGGACTGAAGCTTTCTTT
cdr3_aa: CASSLGVGTEAFF

j_call: TRBJ2-6
v_call: TRBV6-6
clone_size: -
d_call: -
cdr3_length: 15
cdr3_nt: TGTGCCAGCAGCGACAGCCTCTCTGGGGCCAACGTCCTGACTTTC
cdr3_aa: CASSDSLSGANVLTF

j_call: TRBJ2-2
v_call: TRBV6-5
clone_size: -
d_call: TRBD2
cdr3_length: 15
cdr3_nt: TGTGCCAGCAGTTGGGCGGGAGGGGGCACCGGGGAGCTGTTTTTT
cdr3_aa: CASSWAGGGTGELFF

j_call: TRBJ1-2
v_call: TRBV2
clone_size: -
d_call: -
cdr3_length: 14
cdr3_nt: TGTGCCAGCAGTGTTTGGCAGGCGGGCTATGGCTACACCTTC
cdr3_aa: CASSVWQAGYGYTF

j_call: TRBJ2-2
v_call: TRBV19
clone_size: -
d_call: TRBD1
cdr3_length: 14
cdr3_nt: TGTGCCAGTAGTCGGGACAGGAACACCGGGGAGCTGTTTTTT
cdr3_aa: CASSRDRNTGELFF

j_call: TRBJ2-7
v_call: TRBV10-3
clone_size: -
d_call: -
cdr3_length: 14
cdr3_nt: TGTGCCATCAGTGGTGGGGGGATCTCCTACGAGCAGTACTTC
cdr3_aa: CAISGGGISYEQYF

j_call: TRBJ2-2
v_call: TRBV2
clone_size: -
d_call: -
cdr3_length: 14
cdr3_nt: TGTGCCAGCAAAAGGGAGTGGAACACCGGGGAGCTGTTTTTT
cdr3_aa: CASKREWNTGELFF

j_call: TRBJ2-1
v_call: TRBV6-1
clone_size: -
d_call: TRBD1
cdr3_length: 14
cdr3_nt: TGTGCCAGCAGAACCGGGACAGGGGGGGGTGAGCAGTTCTTC
cdr3_aa: CASRTGTGGGEQFF

j_call: TRBJ2-2
v_call: TRBV7-8
clone_size: -
d_call: -
cdr3_length: 16
cdr3_nt: TGTGCCAGCAGCTTAGATGAGGGCTCGAACACCGGGGAGCTGTTTTTT
cdr3_aa: CASSLDEGSNTGELFF

j_call: TRBJ2-5
v_call: TRBV15
clone_size: few
d_call: -
cdr3_length: 12
cdr3_nt: TGTGCCACCAGCAGAACTGGGGAGACCCAGTACTTC
cdr3_aa: CATSRTGETQYF

j_call: TRBJ2-1
v_call: TRBV18
clone_size: -
d_call: TRBD2
cdr3_length: 16
cdr3_nt: TGTGCCAGCTCACCACCGGGGGGACTAGCGGGGTATGAGCAGTTCTTC
cdr3_aa: CASSPPGGLAGYEQFF

j_call: TRBJ1-4
v_call: TRBV30
clone_size: -
d_call: -
cdr3_length: 14
cdr3_nt: TGTGCCTGGGGACTCTGGGGTACTAATGAAAAACTGTTTTTT
cdr3_aa: CAWGLWGTNEKLFF

j_call: TRBJ1-6
v_call: TRBV9
clone_size: -
d_call: TRBD1
cdr3_length: 18
cdr3_nt: TGTGCCAGCACTCAGGGGGACAGACCTGCCTCAGCTAATTCACCCCTCCACTTT
cdr3_aa: CASTQGDRPASANSPLHF

j_call: TRBJ2-7
v_call: TRBV7-8
clone_size: -
d_call: -
cdr3_length: 14
cdr3_nt: TGTGCCAGCAGCTTAGCAGGTGGAGTCTACGAGCAGTACTTC
cdr3_aa: CASSLAGGVYEQYF

j_call: TRBJ1-2
v_call: TRBV6-1
clone_size: -
d_call: -
cdr3_length: 13
cdr3_nt: TGTGCCAGCAGTGAATTGATTAACTATGGCTACACCTTC
cdr3_aa: CASSELINYGYTF

j_call: TRBJ1-4
v_call: TRBV9
clone_size: -
d_call: TRBD1
cdr3_length: 15
cdr3_nt: TGTGCCAGCAGCGTAGGGCAGGGGGCTAATGAAAAACTGTTTTTT
cdr3_aa: CASSVGQGANEKLFF

j_call: TRBJ2-5
v_call: TRBV10-1
clone_size: -
d_call: -
cdr3_length: 14
cdr3_nt: TGCGCCAGCAGTGAGCGGGCGGACCAAGAGACCCAGTACTTC
cdr3_aa: CASSERADQETQYF

j_call: TRBJ1-1
v_call: TRBV7-9
clone_size: -
d_call: -
cdr3_length: 15
cdr3_nt: TGTGCCAGCAGCCAGTTTGGAGGGGCAGGGACTGAAGCTTTCTTT
cdr3_aa: CASSQFGGAGTEAFF

j_call: TRBJ2-3
v_call: TRBV28
clone_size: -
d_call: TRBD2
cdr3_length: 13
cdr3_nt: TGTGCCAGCCGAGCGGGGGGGCAAGATACGCAGTATTTT
cdr3_aa: CASRAGGQDTQYF

j_call: TRBJ2-7
v_call: TRBV5-4
clone_size: -
d_call: TRBD1
cdr3_length: 17
cdr3_nt: TGTGCCAGCAGCCGGCGGCTTGAGGGCAGGGGGACCTACGAGCAGTACTTC
cdr3_aa: CASSRRLEGRGTYEQYF

j_call: TRBJ1-1
v_call: TRBV5-1
clone_size: -
d_call: -
cdr3_length: 14
cdr3_nt: TGCGCCAGCAGCCGCAACGCCGGGAACACTGAAGCTTTCTTT
cdr3_aa: CASSRNAGNTEAFF

j_call: TRBJ1-3
v_call: TRBV5-1
clone_size: -
d_call: -
cdr3_length: 17
cdr3_nt: TGCGCCAGCAGCTTGGGCGTGACAGGCCGTTCTGGAAACACCATATATTTT
cdr3_aa: CASSLGVTGRSGNTIYF

j_call: TRBJ2-7
v_call: TRBV9
clone_size: -
d_call: -
cdr3_length: 14
cdr3_nt: TGTGCCAGCAGCGTATCGACGGGTGGCTACGAGCAGTACTTC
cdr3_aa: CASSVSTGGYEQYF

j_call: TRBJ2-2
v_call: TRBV7-3
clone_size: once
d_call: -
cdr3_length: 15
cdr3_nt: TGTGCCAGCAGCTTAAGCGGCGGGTCGACCGGGGAGCTGTTTTTT
cdr3_aa: CASSLSGGSTGELFF

j_call: TRBJ2-7
v_call: TRBV9
clone_size: -
d_call: -
cdr3_length: 14
cdr3_nt: TGTGCCAGCAGCGTATTCCCATCTGCGGACGAGCAGTACTTC
cdr3_aa: CASSVFPSADEQYF